This TCR beta chain was recovered during a study of cytomegalovirus exposure and HLA in healthy donors. Study in general: Among about 380 genotyped donors, roughly 81% fell in the Caucasian-associated ancestry cluster.

The CDR3 has 14 residues. Germline values: CDR1 SGHTA, CDR2 FQGNSA. Study results and limitations: Specific recognition of CMV antigens was confirmed in vitro for a few chains (all CMV-associated). Later analysis indicated greater clonal expansion among HLA-associated TCR beta chains than among equally common other chains.

A multiplex PCR was run with 60 Vbeta primers and 13 Jbeta primers. Data came from immunoSEQ multiplex PCR; TCRdb stores just in-frame clones and leaves some out. The table lists approximately 130,000 clones, roughly four fifths of them singletons. This clone was seen a handful of times. Its cognate antigen is unknown. Sequencing used PBMCs. This sequence originates from a man between 18 and 35 years old in good health and CMV-seronegative. The genes are TRBV7-2 and TRBJ2-5; TRBD1 matches 7 bases. The J call may be in error: the DNA end matches TRBJ2-7 better. For the CDR3, the DNA is TGTGCCAGCAGCTTCGGGACAGCCAACTACGAGCAGTACTTC. This sequence encodes CASSFGTANYEQYF.